The 9 T cell receptor beta chains given below trace back to one sample, sequenced in a study of CD8 T cells in Susac syndrome. An amount of RNA that ranged from roughly 0.5 to 1 ug was reverse transcribed with random hexamers. One entry per CDR3 protein, called by TCRdb with MiXCR from the immunoSEQ multiplex PCR reads. Of just over 300,000 distinct CDR3 sequences in the sample, around 90% were seen once. Sequencing used CD4+ T cells from PBMCs. The origin of the receptors is a human donor with multiple sclerosis.

The chain employs TRBV7-2 and TRBJ2-3; weak D call: TRBD2 (8 bases). Germline V CDR1 and CDR2: SGHTA, FQGNSA. Deletions cut 2 bases from V and 4 bases from J, with 19 bases between. CDR3 length: 17 amino acids. The CDR3 reads CASSLKGAGGRADTQYF. CDR3 nucleotide sequence: TGTGCCAGCAGCTTAAAGGGGGCGGGAGGTCGGGCAGATACGCAGTATTTT.

The CDR3 sequence: CASSQGHDGEAFF. The CDR3 nucleotides read TGCGCCAGCAGTCAAGGGCACGACGGTGAAGCTTTCTTT. The chain recombines TRBV23-1 with TRBJ1-1, with D unclear. TRBV23-1 is classed as an ORF, of uncertain function. The CDR3 sequence is 13 residues long. V was shortened by 2 bases and J by 7 bases, with 11 bases between the two germline ends.

This clonotype was observed a single time. The J gene is TRBJ2-5, the V gene TRBV3-1, with D perhaps assigned TRBD1 or TRBD2 (5 bases each). This CDR3 is 15 amino acids long. Trimming took 5 bases from V and 0 from J, leaving 13 bases between them. CDR1 is LGHDT and CDR2 is YNNKEL in the germline V gene (reference sequence). CDR3 coding DNA: TGTGCCAGCAGCGACGCTTGGGGGAACCAAGAGACCCAGTACTTC. Translating gives CASSDAWGNQETQYF.

This clonotype has a single count. The chain joins TRBV24-1 to TRBJ2-1, with TRBD2 identical over 11 bases. CDR1 KGHDR and CDR2 SFDVKD come from the germline V gene. Unmatched junction bases numbered 4, after V lost 4 bases and J lost 6 bases. The CDR3 length is 15 residues. In DNA form, the CDR3 reads TGTGCCACCAGTGAGGGTAGCGGGAGGGCCAATGAGCAGTTCTTC. Amino acid sequence: CATSEGSGRANEQFF.

The chain couples TRBV6-2 or TRBV6-3 to TRBJ2-1; D remains ambiguous. Germline-derived CDR1 and CDR2 are MNHEY and SVGEGT. The CDR3 runs 11 residues. The V and J ends lost 5 bases and 8 bases respectively, with 7 bases between them. The CDR3 spells CASSRVYEQFF. The CDR3 DNA reads TGTGCCAGCAGTAGGGTCTATGAGCAGTTCTTC.

There are a few counts of this clonotype. The chain combines TRBV6-6 with TRBJ2-7, with D maybe TRBD2 (5 bases). Germline V CDR1 and CDR2: MNHNY, SVGAGI (reference sequence). CDR3 length equals 12 residues. Deletions cut 2 bases from V and 6 bases from J, with 8 bases between. In DNA, the CDR3 is TGTGCCAGCAGTTACCGGGGATCCGAGCAGTACTTC. It translates to CASSYRGSEQYF.

The V gene is TRBV11-1, the J gene TRBJ2-1, with a weak D call TRBD1 (6 bases). CDR3 length equals 16 residues. The germline CDR1 and CDR2 sequences are SGHAT and FQDESV (reference sequence). With 2 bases removed from V and 0 bases from J, the gap between germline ends came to 11 bases. The DNA for the CDR3 is TGTGCCAGCAGCTTAACCGGGACAAGCTCCTACAATGAGCAGTTCTTC. It is translated as CASSLTGTSSYNEQFF.

The chain carries TRBV10-3 and TRBJ1-2, with a tentative D call TRBD1 (5 bases). V lost 6 bases and J lost 4, with 18 bases in between. The CDR3 spans 15 residues. Germline CDR1 and CDR2: ENHRY and SYGVKD. CDR3 residues: CAISPGTSEVYGYTF. The CDR3 DNA is TGTGCCATCAGCCCCGGGACCTCGGAGGTCTATGGCTACACCTTC.

This rearrangement joins TRBV5-1 to TRBJ2-3; D is unclear. Deletions cut 10 bases from V and 2 bases from J, with 11 bases between. The CDR3 has 12 amino acids. Germline V gene lookup returns CDR1 SGHRS and CDR2 YFSETQ. The CDR3 sequence: CASGSSTDTQYF. The CDR3 DNA reads TGCGCCTCAGGCTCGTCCACAGATACGCAGTATTTT.